These 26 T cell receptor beta chains originate from one sample sequenced in a study of T cell changes during pregnancy in multiple sclerosis. Clones were read by immunoSEQ multiplex PCR, and TCRdb kept only the in-frame ones, dropping some. The sample includes tens of thousands of clones, 85% to 95% of them seen just once. The sample here was peripheral blood, taken in the second trimester of pregnancy. These receptors were taken from a female donor with multiple sclerosis, enrolled in a pregnancy study.

The CDR3 DNA reads TGTGCCAGAATGGACAGCTCTGGAAACACCATATATTTT. Protein product: CARMDSSGNTIYF. This chain uses TRBV2 with TRBJ1-3; D is perhaps TRBD1 (6 bases). V shed 9 bases and J shed 0 bases, with 9 bases lying between them. The CDR3 spans 13 residues. Germline V lookup: CDR1 SNHLY, CDR2 FYNNEI.

The chain links TRBV4-1 to TRBJ2-5; TRBD2 matches at 12 bases. This CDR3 region has 16 residues. Germline CDR1 is MGHRA and CDR2 is YSYEKL. J lost 1 base, V lost 0 bases, and 0 bases had no gene match. In DNA, the CDR3 is TGCGCCAGCAGCCAAGAGGGACTAGCGGGCCAAGAGACCCAGTACTTC. Amino acid sequence: CASSQEGLAGQETQYF.

This clone showed up just a few times. V and J are TRBV14 and TRBJ1-1; 7 bases align to TRBD1. Germline assignment: CDR1 SGHDN and CDR2 FVKESK. J lost 5 bases, V lost 0 bases, and 9 bases had no gene match. This CDR3 region has 16 residues. The CDR3 protein is CASSQDRVYRGTEAFF. The CDR3 DNA follows: TGTGCCAGCAGCCAAGATCGAGTTTACAGGGGAACTGAAGCTTTCTTT. Drawing the rest from reference TRBV14 and TRBJ1-1, the complete variable domain is EAGVTQFPSHSVIEKGQTVTLRCDPISGHDNLYWYRRVMGKEIKFLLHFVKESKQDESGMPNNRFLAERTGGTYSTLKVQPAELEDSGVYFCASSQDRVYRGTEAFFGQGTRLTVV.

The chain is built from TRBV14 and TRBJ2-7; D is perhaps TRBD2 (6 bases). CDR1 is SGHDN and CDR2 is FVKESK in the germline V gene. Trimming took off 5 bases at V and 4 bases at J, with 12 bases between the two ends. CDR3 length: 13 amino acids. CDR3 sequence (DNA): TGTGCCAGCAGCGCGGGACCCCCTTACGAGCAGTACTTC. It translates to CASSAGPPYEQYF.

The chain is built from TRBV30 and TRBJ1-2; D is ambiguous. V lost 2 bases, J lost 6 bases, and 19 bases lay in between. This CDR3 is 15 amino acids long. Germline loops: CDR1 GTSNPN, CDR2 SVGIG (reference sequence). CDR3 sequence: CAWSPRGARHDGYTF. The CDR3 DNA follows: TGTGCCTGGAGTCCCCGCGGAGCTAGGCATGATGGCTACACCTTC.

The sample holds one count of this clone. This chain connects TRBV2 to TRBJ2-7; 8 bases are shared with TRBD1. Germline CDR1 reads SNHLY; CDR2 reads FYNNEI. The J segment lost 3 bases and the V segment lost 6 bases, leaving 4 bases of the junction unmatched. CDR3 length equals 13 residues. The CDR3 sequence: CASRGDRIYEQYF. In DNA form, the CDR3 reads TGTGCCAGCAGGGGGGACAGGATCTACGAGCAGTACTTC.

This chain uses TRBV29-1 with TRBJ2-6; 7 bases align to TRBD1. In germline, CDR1 is SQVTM, CDR2 ANQGSEA. This CDR3 is built from 16 residues. Losses at the gene ends were 5 bases for V and 0 bases for J; bases not matched to a gene: 7. The CDR3 protein is CSVTGTEDSGANVLTF. CDR3 DNA: TGCAGCGTTACCGGGACAGAAGACTCTGGGGCCAACGTCCTGACTTTC.

The chain is built from TRBV6-1 and TRBJ2-7, with 11 nucleotides matching TRBD2. The CDR3 totals 14 residues. Germline CDR1 is MNHNS and CDR2 is SASEGT. Unmatched junction bases numbered 2, after V lost 4 bases and J lost 3 bases. CDR3 sequence: CASSGSGGGYEQYF. The CDR3 DNA follows: TGTGCCAGCAGTGGTAGCGGGGGGGGCTACGAGCAGTACTTC.

The chain combines TRBV9 with TRBJ2-7; D not resolved. V was shortened by 3 bases and J by 2 bases, with 9 bases between the two germline ends. There are 13 residues in the CDR3. The V gene's germline CDR1 is SGDLS and CDR2 YYNGEE. The CDR3 DNA reads as TGTGCCAGCAGCGCGGGTGGTACCTACGAGCAGTACTTC. Translating it yields CASSAGGTYEQYF.

The rearrangement uses TRBV6-1 and TRBJ1-1, with 8 bases matching TRBD1. With 6 bases clipped from V and 5 bases from J, the junction kept 11 bases outside the gene matches. Germline-derived CDR1 and CDR2 are MNHNS and SASEGT. CDR3 length: 15 residues. The CDR3 sequence is CASSAPTGDETEAFF. CDR3 coding DNA: TGTGCCAGCAGCGCCCCGACAGGGGACGAGACTGAAGCTTTCTTT.

The rearrangement uses TRBV6-5 and TRBJ2-5, with a tentative D call TRBD2 (5 bases). The length of the CDR3 is 15 residues. Trimming left V 0 bases short and J 5 bases short, with 13 bases between. Germline CDR1 reads MNHEY; CDR2 reads SVGAGI. CDR3 in DNA: TGTGCCAGCAGTTACTCGACGGGGATGGGGGAGACCCAGTACTTC. Translating gives CASSYSTGMGETQYF.

The rearrangement links TRBV13 to TRBJ2-7, with D perhaps matching TRBD1 (5 bases). Looked up from germline, CDR1 is PRHDT and CDR2 is FYEKMQ (reference sequence). Trimming stripped 6 bases from V and 4 bases from J, with 22 bases between. The CDR3 is 16 amino acids. CDR3 loop: CASSTKVGHPSYEQYF. The DNA for the CDR3 is TGTGCCAGCAGTACTAAGGTTGGACACCCATCATACGAGCAGTACTTC.

The chain uses TRBV25-1 and TRBJ1-5; 7 nucleotides align to TRBD1. CDR1 is MGHDK and CDR2 is SYGVNS in the germline V gene. This CDR3 has 14 amino acids. With V trimmed by 3 bases and J by 6 bases, 5 bases remained unmatched. CDR3 residues: CASSEQGVGQPQHF. Here the CDR3 DNA reads TGTGCCAGCAGTGAGCAGGGGGTGGGTCAGCCCCAGCATTTT.

This clone was seen just once. The rearrangement links TRBV18 to TRBJ1-1; 8 nucleotides align to TRBD1. The CDR3 consists of 15 residues. J lost 7 bases, V lost 4 bases, and 11 bases had no gene match. The germline V gene encodes CDR1 KGHSH and CDR2 LQKENI. CDR3 DNA sequence: TGTGCCAGCTCACGATACAGGGGGGGGAATGATGAAGCTTTCTTT. Translated: CASSRYRGGNDEAFF.

This chain uses TRBV5-6 with TRBJ1-2; no reliable D call. Trimming cost V 0 bases and J 2 bases, with 5 bases left between them. The CDR3 totals 13 residues. Germline V CDR1 and CDR2: SGHDT, YYEEEE. CDR3 nucleotides: TGTGCCAGCAGCTTGGACCAGAACTATGGCTACACCTTC. Protein sequence: CASSLDQNYGYTF.

The V call is TRBV28, the J call TRBJ2-7, with 7 bases fitting TRBD1. The CDR3 extends over 14 amino acids. Germline CDR1 and CDR2: MDHEN and SYDVKM. The trim removed 3 bases at V and 0 bases at J, leaving 2 bases unmatched. In DNA form, the CDR3 reads TGTGCCAGCAGTTTTGCAGGGGGCTCCTACGAGCAGTACTTC. This translates into CASSFAGGSYEQYF.

This chain connects TRBV7-3 to TRBJ2-1, with D hard to call. Trimming took off 3 bases at V and 0 bases at J, with 6 bases between the two ends. The CDR3 is 14 residues long. Germline V gene data show CDR1 as SGHTA and CDR2 as FQGTGA. This chain's CDR3 is CASSLESSYNEQFF. The CDR3 region has the DNA TGTGCCAGCAGCTTGGAGAGCTCCTACAATGAGCAGTTCTTC.

This chain uses TRBV27 with TRBJ2-7; 11 nucleotides line up with TRBD2. Per germline, CDR1 MNHEY and CDR2 SMNVEV (reference sequence). Losses at the gene ends were 5 bases for V and 2 bases for J; bases not matched to a gene: 8. CDR3 length: 16 amino acids. The CDR3 sequence is CASSKQTSGVTYEQYF. Here the CDR3 DNA reads TGTGCCAGCAGTAAGCAGACTAGCGGGGTTACCTACGAGCAGTACTTC.

The chain carries TRBV19 and TRBJ1-2; D is uncertain. The CDR3 totals 13 residues. Germline CDR1 reads LNHDA; CDR2 reads SQIVND (reference sequence). Trimming took 0 bases from V and 4 from J, leaving 6 bases between them. The CDR3 bases are TGTGCCAGTAGTATAGATCAGTTCTATGGCTACACCTTC. Protein: CASSIDQFYGYTF.

V and J are TRBV9 and TRBJ1-1; no reliable D call. Germline assignment: CDR1 SGDLS and CDR2 YYNGEE. CDR3 length: 11 amino acids. Trimming pared 3 bases from V and 5 bases from J, leaving 5 bases between. CDR3 sequence (DNA): TGTGCCAGCAGCGCGGTGACTGAAGCTTTCTTT. This codes for CASSAVTEAFF.

V is TRBV5-1 and J is TRBJ2-2, with D possibly TRBD1 on 5 matching bases. The CDR3 sequence is 16 residues long. V shed 1 base and J shed 1 base, with 11 bases lying between them. Germline V gene data show CDR1 as SGHRS and CDR2 as YFSETQ. The CDR3 reads CASSLSGHMNTGELFF. The CDR3 nucleotides are TGCGCCAGCAGCTTGAGTGGACACATGAACACCGGGGAGCTGTTTTTT.

V gene TRBV27 combines with J gene TRBJ2-5; TRBD1 matches 10 bases. CDR1 and CDR2 from the germline V gene are MNHEY and SMNVEV (reference sequence). After removal of 4 bases from V and 5 bases from J, the junction contained 10 bases not matched to a gene. CDR3 size: 16 residues. The CDR3 region is CASSSNPGQGSETQYF. CDR3 DNA: TGTGCCAGCAGTTCGAACCCGGGACAGGGGTCGGAGACCCAGTACTTC.

J is TRBJ1-4 and V is TRBV25-1, with D perhaps TRBD1 (5 bases). The germline gives CDR1 MGHDK, CDR2 SYGVNS. With 2 bases removed from V and 8 bases from J, the gap between germline ends came to 15 bases. The CDR3 totals 15 residues. This CDR3 reads CASSELGGSREKLFF. CDR3 sequence (DNA): TGTGCCAGCAGTGAACTCGGGGGGAGTAGAGAAAAACTGTTTTTT. The variable domain in full, completed from reference TRBV25-1 and TRBJ1-4, reads EADIYQTPRYLVIGTGKKITLECSQTMGHDKMYWYQQDPGMELHLIHYSYGVNSTEKGDLSSESTVSRIRTEHFPLTLESARPSHTSQYLCASSELGGSREKLFFGSGTQLSVL.

This sequence joins TRBV19 and TRBJ2-7; 7 nucleotides match TRBD2. V shed 7 bases, J shed 2 bases, and the junction held 5 bases outside the gene matches. Per germline, CDR1 LNHDA and CDR2 SQIVND (reference sequence). The CDR3 is made up of 13 amino acids. DNA for the CDR3: TGTGCCAGTACCGGGGGACTACCCTACGAGCAGTACTTC. Translating it yields CASTGGLPYEQYF.

The chain uses TRBV6-6 and TRBJ2-7, with D possibly being TRBD1 (5 bases). Trimming took 8 bases from V and 2 from J, leaving 10 bases between them. This CDR3 has 12 amino acids. The germline V gene encodes CDR1 MNHNY and CDR2 SVGAGI (reference sequence). CDR3 sequence: CASLDSPYEQYF. Here the CDR3 DNA reads TGTGCCAGCCTCGACAGTCCCTACGAGCAGTACTTC.

This clone was detected only once. This chain links TRBV14 with TRBJ2-7; 8 bases map to TRBD1. From germline, CDR1 is SGHDN and CDR2 FVKESK. V shed 2 bases, J shed 6 bases, and the junction held 3 bases outside the gene matches. CDR3 length equals 13 residues. CDR3: CASSQIGTGEQYF. Written as DNA, the CDR3 is TGTGCCAGCAGCCAAATTGGGACAGGCGAGCAGTACTTC.